The present TCR beta chain was sequenced within a study of control samples from healthy donors and cancer patients. Assay used: immunoSEQ multiplex PCR; TCRdb lists only in-frame clones, some missing. The data hold about 230,000 clones, with almost 85% observed a single time. In germline, CDR1 is MRHNA, CDR2 SNTAGT. Trimming removed 0 bases from V and 7 bases from J, with 12 bases in between. This CDR3 is built from 14 residues. This TCR derives from a woman in her sixties or seventies with lung cancer. V and J are TRBV6-4 and TRBJ1-2; D not resolved. Source material: PBMCs. CDR3 in DNA: TGTGCCAGCAGTGACTCTTCCCGGGGTCGTGGCTACACCTTC. This encodes CASSDSSRGRGYTF.